These T cell receptor beta chains were read from a single sample in a study of T-cell memory formation after mild COVID-19. TCRdb itself ran the 5' RACE reads through MiXCR, one entry per CDR3 protein. Of roughly 110,000 distinct CDR3 sequences in the sample, over 15% are singletons; the top ten hold more than 25%. Specimen: PBMCs or a T cell subset sorted from them (not recorded which). These receptors all come from an adult woman who had mild COVID-19 (a few samples of this study predate the infection). Cell type and time point are not known. Each CDR3 is given with its conserved first and last residue. Each record gives: J gene, CDR3 length, clone size, V gene, D gene, CDR3 protein, CDR3 DNA. The D gene is left open where the match is weak. Not all rows give a size; the values are once, few, many and, for expanded clones, a class.

J gene: TRBJ2-1
CDR3 length: 12
clone size: few
V gene: TRBV29-1
D gene: NA
CDR3 protein: CSVDLAYNEQFF
CDR3 DNA: TGCAGCGTTGATCTAGCTTACAATGAGCAGTTCTTC

J gene: TRBJ2-7
CDR3 length: 14
clone size: NA
V gene: TRBV5-1
D gene: NA
CDR3 protein: CASSSLLSSYEQYF
CDR3 DNA: TGCGCCAGCAGCTCCCTCTTAAGCTCCTACGAGCAGTACTTC

J gene: TRBJ2-3
CDR3 length: 15
clone size: NA
V gene: TRBV5-1
D gene: TRBD2
CDR3 protein: CASSTGLDRTDTQYF
CDR3 DNA: TGCGCCAGCAGCACCGGACTAGATCGGACAGATACGCAGTATTTT

J gene: TRBJ2-7
CDR3 length: 17
clone size: few
V gene: TRBV4-2
D gene: NA
CDR3 protein: CASSQEGMSAGLYEQYF
CDR3 DNA: TGTGCCAGCAGCCAAGAGGGTATGTCCGCGGGCCTCTACGAGCAGTACTTC

J gene: TRBJ2-7
CDR3 length: 16
clone size: NA
V gene: TRBV7-9
D gene: NA
CDR3 protein: CASSLSPRQAWGEQYF
CDR3 DNA: TGTGCCAGCAGCTTATCTCCACGACAGGCTTGGGGCGAGCAGTACTTC

J gene: TRBJ1-1
CDR3 length: 16
clone size: NA
V gene: TRBV7-9
D gene: NA
CDR3 protein: CASSLDSPGVFFEAFF
CDR3 DNA: TGTGCCAGCAGCTTGGACAGCCCCGGTGTGTTTTTTGAAGCTTTCTTT

J gene: TRBJ2-3
CDR3 length: 13
clone size: NA
V gene: TRBV30
D gene: NA
CDR3 protein: CAWSVVSTDTQYF
CDR3 DNA: TGTGCCTGGAGTGTGGTCAGCACAGATACGCAGTATTTT

J gene: TRBJ2-7
CDR3 length: 14
clone size: few
V gene: TRBV12-3/TRBV12-4
D gene: NA
CDR3 protein: CASSLGLVTYEQYF
CDR3 DNA: TGTGCCAGCAGTTTAGGTTTAGTTACCTACGAGCAGTACTTC

J gene: TRBJ1-5
CDR3 length: 13
clone size: NA
V gene: TRBV24-1
D gene: NA
CDR3 protein: CATSDPSGQPQHF
CDR3 DNA: TGTGCCACCAGTGACCCGTCAGGTCAGCCCCAGCATTTT

J gene: TRBJ2-7
CDR3 length: 13
clone size: few
V gene: TRBV20-1
D gene: NA
CDR3 protein: CSARDRKAYEQYF
CDR3 DNA: TGCAGTGCTAGAGACAGGAAGGCCTACGAGCAGTACTTC

J gene: TRBJ2-1
CDR3 length: 13
clone size: many
V gene: TRBV4-2
D gene: TRBD1
CDR3 protein: CASSQTGDNEQFF
CDR3 DNA: TGTGCCAGCAGCCAGACAGGGGACAATGAGCAGTTCTTC

J gene: TRBJ2-7
CDR3 length: 15
clone size: NA
V gene: TRBV4-1
D gene: NA
CDR3 protein: CASSQDSGAGEEQYF
CDR3 DNA: TGCGCCAGCAGCCAAGATTCCGGGGCAGGGGAAGAGCAGTACTTC

J gene: TRBJ1-2
CDR3 length: 17
clone size: NA
V gene: TRBV7-8
D gene: NA
CDR3 protein: CASSGLILLSANYGYTF
CDR3 DNA: TGTGCCAGCAGCGGACTCATTCTACTCTCAGCTAACTATGGCTACACCTTC

J gene: TRBJ1-1
CDR3 length: 12
clone size: NA
V gene: TRBV19
D gene: TRBD1
CDR3 protein: CASKTGPHEAFF
CDR3 DNA: TGTGCCAGTAAGACAGGGCCGCATGAAGCTTTCTTT

J gene: TRBJ2-7
CDR3 length: 17
clone size: few
V gene: TRBV7-9
D gene: NA
CDR3 protein: CASSWPPGTRSSYEQYF
CDR3 DNA: TGTGCCAGCAGCTGGCCTCCGGGTACGAGGAGCTCCTACGAGCAGTACTTC

J gene: TRBJ2-1
CDR3 length: 12
clone size: many
V gene: TRBV13
D gene: NA
CDR3 protein: CASSKTRDEQFF
CDR3 DNA: TGTGCCAGCAGCAAAACTAGAGATGAGCAGTTCTTC

J gene: TRBJ2-7
CDR3 length: 14
clone size: many
V gene: TRBV7-9
D gene: NA
CDR3 protein: CASSLPGSSYEQYF
CDR3 DNA: TGTGCCAGCAGCTTACCGGGAAGCTCCTACGAGCAGTACTTC

J gene: TRBJ2-1
CDR3 length: 21
clone size: few
V gene: TRBV5-6
D gene: TRBD2
CDR3 protein: CASSLELAGGMTRGDRYEQFF
CDR3 DNA: TGTGCCAGCAGCTTGGAGCTCGCGGGGGGGATGACTAGAGGGGATAGGTATGAGCAGTTCTTC

J gene: TRBJ2-1
CDR3 length: 16
clone size: few
V gene: TRBV5-1
D gene: NA
CDR3 protein: CASSLEGGISINEQFF
CDR3 DNA: TGCGCCAGCAGCTTGGAGGGCGGGATATCCATCAATGAGCAGTTCTTC

J gene: TRBJ2-4
CDR3 length: 15
clone size: NA
V gene: TRBV20-1
D gene: TRBD2
CDR3 protein: CSARLAGGPLNIQYF
CDR3 DNA: TGCAGTGCTAGACTAGCGGGGGGGCCGTTAAACATTCAGTACTTC

J gene: TRBJ2-7
CDR3 length: 13
clone size: few
V gene: TRBV29-1
D gene: NA
CDR3 protein: CSVTSGSYYEQYF
CDR3 DNA: TGCAGCGTTACGTCGGGCAGCTATTACGAGCAGTACTTC

J gene: TRBJ2-1
CDR3 length: 15
clone size: few
V gene: TRBV27
D gene: TRBD2
CDR3 protein: CASTRLAGAYNEQFF
CDR3 DNA: TGTGCCAGCACTCGATTAGCGGGAGCGTACAATGAGCAGTTCTTC

J gene: TRBJ1-6
CDR3 length: 17
clone size: NA
V gene: TRBV7-6
D gene: NA
CDR3 protein: CASSERTASSYNSPLHF
CDR3 DNA: TGTGCCAGCAGCGAGCGGACAGCCAGCTCCTATAATTCACCCCTCCACTTT

J gene: TRBJ2-7
CDR3 length: 12
clone size: few
V gene: TRBV29-1
D gene: NA
CDR3 protein: CSVDHRGLEQYF
CDR3 DNA: TGCAGCGTTGACCACCGGGGGCTCGAGCAGTACTTC

J gene: TRBJ2-7
CDR3 length: 13
clone size: few
V gene: TRBV15
D gene: NA
CDR3 protein: CATSGVYSYEQYF
CDR3 DNA: TGTGCCACCAGCGGGGTATACTCCTACGAGCAGTACTTC

J gene: TRBJ2-5
CDR3 length: 14
clone size: NA
V gene: TRBV7-9
D gene: TRBD1
CDR3 protein: CASSHTGGEETQYF
CDR3 DNA: TGTGCCAGCAGCCACACAGGGGGCGAAGAGACCCAGTACTTC

J gene: TRBJ2-7
CDR3 length: 13
clone size: NA
V gene: TRBV29-1
D gene: TRBD1
CDR3 protein: CSVDWAGGYEQYF
CDR3 DNA: TGCAGCGTTGATTGGGCAGGGGGCTACGAGCAGTACTTC

J gene: TRBJ2-1
CDR3 length: 15
clone size: NA
V gene: TRBV5-6
D gene: NA
CDR3 protein: CASSLVAADYNEQFF
CDR3 DNA: TGTGCCAGCAGCTTGGTCGCGGCCGACTACAATGAGCAGTTCTTC

J gene: TRBJ1-5
CDR3 length: 14
clone size: many
V gene: TRBV12-3/TRBV12-4
D gene: TRBD1
CDR3 protein: CASSSDRAGQPQHF
CDR3 DNA: TGTGCCAGCAGTTCGGACAGGGCGGGTCAGCCCCAGCATTTT

J gene: TRBJ2-1
CDR3 length: 12
clone size: few
V gene: TRBV10-3
D gene: NA
CDR3 protein: CAIQGPTNEQFF
CDR3 DNA: TGTGCCATCCAGGGGCCCACCAATGAGCAGTTCTTC

J gene: TRBJ2-1
CDR3 length: 14
clone size: NA
V gene: TRBV24-1
D gene: NA
CDR3 protein: CATSDVGPYNEQFF
CDR3 DNA: TGTGCCACCAGTGACGTCGGGCCCTACAATGAGCAGTTCTTC

J gene: TRBJ2-5
CDR3 length: 13
clone size: NA
V gene: TRBV12-3/TRBV12-4
D gene: NA
CDR3 protein: CASSFRGQETQYF
CDR3 DNA: TGTGCCAGCAGTTTCCGGGGGCAGGAGACCCAGTACTTC

J gene: TRBJ1-2
CDR3 length: 14
clone size: NA
V gene: TRBV20-1
D gene: NA
CDR3 protein: CSARDGARDYGYTF
CDR3 DNA: TGCAGTGCTAGAGATGGGGCCAGAGATTATGGCTACACCTTC

J gene: TRBJ2-5
CDR3 length: 14
clone size: NA
V gene: TRBV6-1
D gene: NA
CDR3 protein: CASSEDPGQETQYF
CDR3 DNA: TGTGCCAGCAGTGAAGACCCCGGCCAAGAGACCCAGTACTTC

J gene: TRBJ2-1
CDR3 length: 16
clone size: NA
V gene: TRBV7-3
D gene: NA
CDR3 protein: CASSLLGDGSYNEQFF
CDR3 DNA: TGTGCCAGCAGCTTATTGGGGGACGGGAGTTACAATGAGCAGTTCTTC

J gene: TRBJ1-5
CDR3 length: 12
clone size: NA
V gene: TRBV7-9
D gene: NA
CDR3 protein: CASSQQSQPQHF
CDR3 DNA: TGTGCCAGCAGCCAACAGAGTCAGCCCCAGCATTTT

J gene: TRBJ2-1
CDR3 length: 15
clone size: NA
V gene: TRBV7-9
D gene: TRBD2
CDR3 protein: CASSFRLAVYNEQFF
CDR3 DNA: TGTGCCAGCAGCTTTCGGCTAGCGGTATACAATGAGCAGTTCTTC

J gene: TRBJ2-3
CDR3 length: 15
clone size: NA
V gene: TRBV10-3
D gene: NA
CDR3 protein: CAIQEESVGTDTQYF
CDR3 DNA: TGTGCCATACAGGAGGAAAGCGTGGGCACAGATACGCAGTATTTT

J gene: TRBJ2-2
CDR3 length: 16
clone size: many
V gene: TRBV4-3
D gene: TRBD1
CDR3 protein: CASSQDRVLSTGELFF
CDR3 DNA: TGCGCCAGCAGCCAGGACAGGGTTTTGAGCACCGGGGAGCTGTTTTTT

J gene: TRBJ2-2
CDR3 length: 17
clone size: few
V gene: TRBV4-3
D gene: TRBD2
CDR3 protein: CASSQETLAGMTGELFF
CDR3 DNA: TGCGCCAGCAGCCAAGAGACACTAGCGGGAATGACCGGGGAGCTGTTTTTT

J gene: TRBJ1-1
CDR3 length: 12
clone size: few
V gene: TRBV30
D gene: NA
CDR3 protein: CAWSVGGTEAFF
CDR3 DNA: TGTGCCTGGAGTGTAGGAGGCACTGAAGCTTTCTTT

J gene: TRBJ2-7
CDR3 length: 11
clone size: NA
V gene: TRBV25-1
D gene: TRBD1
CDR3 protein: CASGQGSEQYF
CDR3 DNA: TGTGCCAGTGGACAGGGATCCGAGCAGTACTTC

J gene: TRBJ2-3
CDR3 length: 15
clone size: few
V gene: TRBV20-1
D gene: NA
CDR3 protein: CSARDIGIATDTQYF
CDR3 DNA: TGCAGTGCTAGAGATATCGGGATAGCCACAGATACGCAGTATTTT

J gene: TRBJ2-5
CDR3 length: 15
clone size: many
V gene: TRBV7-6
D gene: NA
CDR3 protein: CASSLSAGLQETQYF
CDR3 DNA: TGTGCCAGCAGCTTATCAGCAGGGTTACAAGAGACCCAGTACTTC

J gene: TRBJ2-1
CDR3 length: 16
clone size: few
V gene: TRBV7-9
D gene: NA
CDR3 protein: CASSLAETGRRNEQFF
CDR3 DNA: TGTGCCAGCAGCTTAGCAGAAACAGGGAGACGAAATGAGCAGTTCTTC